This paragraph covers one T cell receptor beta chain sequence. The CDR3 is 15 residues long. The germline V gene has CDR1 KGHSH and CDR2 LQKENI. V was clipped by 10 bases and J by 1 base; unmatched bases: 10. The sample comes from a study of blood T cell repertoires in COVID-19. Whole-study context: The United States, Italy and Spain supplied acute and convalescent COVID-19 samples. The cDNA or gDNA used as material had been derived from T cells, B-cell-depleted T cells, or PBMCs.

Residents of around 24 US areas, aged about 18 to 89 years, made up the participants. Cohort allocation depended upon clinical history that participants reported. Profiling relied on immunoSEQ multiplex PCR, and the TCRdb table lists in-frame clones only, not all of them. The table lists approximately 250,000 clones, 70% to 90% of them singletons. This chain uses TRBV18 with TRBJ1-5; 7 positions agree with TRBD1. The receptor comes from a woman aged 25 to 39 with acute COVID-19. The material sequenced was PBMCs or T cells enriched from blood (not recorded which). The CDR3 loop reads CATARVTGSNQPQHF. CDR3 nucleotides: TGTGCCACCGCGAGGGTGACAGGGAGCAATCAGCCCCAGCATTTT.